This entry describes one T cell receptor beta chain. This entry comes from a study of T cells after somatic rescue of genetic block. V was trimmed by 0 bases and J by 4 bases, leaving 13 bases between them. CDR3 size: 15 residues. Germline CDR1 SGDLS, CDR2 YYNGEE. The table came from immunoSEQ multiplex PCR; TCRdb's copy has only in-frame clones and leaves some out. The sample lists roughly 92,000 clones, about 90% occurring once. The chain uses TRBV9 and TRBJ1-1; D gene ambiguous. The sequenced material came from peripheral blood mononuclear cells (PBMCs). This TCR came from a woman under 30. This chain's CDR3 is CASSVVNLRATEAFF. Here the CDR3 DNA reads TGTGCCAGCAGCGTAGTTAACCTGCGGGCCACTGAAGCTTTCTTT.